Sequencing of this T cell receptor (beta chain) was carried out in a study of cytomegalovirus exposure and HLA in healthy donors. Turning to the study itself: Both the 120 or so validation repertoires and the 550 to 750 first-cohort repertoires used the same platform, as reported by a later analysis.

V was trimmed by 1 base and J by 8 bases, leaving 14 bases between them. This CDR3 has 14 amino acids. CDR1 and CDR2 from the germline V gene are MNHEY and SVGAGI. TCRdb's table, derived via immunoSEQ multiplex PCR, lists solely in-frame clones and lacks some. The sample has approximately 230,000 clones; roughly 87% are singletons. Regarding this clone: Its specificity is not known.

Study-wide findings and caveats: CMV antigen specificity was confirmed in vitro for a few CMV-associated chains.

V is TRBV6-5 and J is TRBJ1-2, with TRBD1 as a possible D gene (5 bases). The sequenced material came from PBMCs. The TCR sequence derives from a man aged 18 to 30 in good health and CMV-seropositive. DNA of the CDR3: TGTGCCAGCAGTTACTTTCAGGGAGGTTCGGGCTACACCTTC. It translates to CASSYFQGGSGYTF.